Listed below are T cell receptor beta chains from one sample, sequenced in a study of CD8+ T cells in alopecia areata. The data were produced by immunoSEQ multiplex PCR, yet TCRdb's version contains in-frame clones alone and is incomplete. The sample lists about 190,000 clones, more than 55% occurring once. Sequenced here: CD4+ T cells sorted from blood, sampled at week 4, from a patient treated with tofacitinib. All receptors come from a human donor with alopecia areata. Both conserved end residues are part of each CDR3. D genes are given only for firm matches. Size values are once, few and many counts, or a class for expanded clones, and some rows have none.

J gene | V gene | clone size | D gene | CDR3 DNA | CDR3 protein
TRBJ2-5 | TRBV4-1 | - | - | TGCGCCAGCAGCCCGGCCTTGCTAGCGCTGGAGACCCAGTACTTC | CASSPALLALETQYF
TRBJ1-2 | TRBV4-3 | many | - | TGCGCCAGCAGCCAAGACATAGTTCGAGCTAACTATGGCTACACCTTC | CASSQDIVRANYGYTF
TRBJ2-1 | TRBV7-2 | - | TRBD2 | TGTGCCAGCAGCGCAGCGGGGGGGTCCTACAATGAGCAGTTCTTC | CASSAAGGSYNEQFF
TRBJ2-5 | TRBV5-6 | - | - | TGTGCCAGCAGCTTTCTAGGGGCCGAGACCCAGTACTTC | CASSFLGAETQYF
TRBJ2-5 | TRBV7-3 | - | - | TGTGCCAGCAGCTTAATCCCGCAAGAGACCCAGTACTTC | CASSLIPQETQYF
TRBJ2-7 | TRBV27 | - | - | TGTGCCAGCAGTGGGGGAAAGGCTTACGAGCAGTACTTC | CASSGGKAYEQYF
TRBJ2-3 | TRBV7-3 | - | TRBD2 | TGTGCCAGCAGCCCCGGGACTAGCGGGTCCTTTACAGATACGCAGTATTTT | CASSPGTSGSFTDTQYF
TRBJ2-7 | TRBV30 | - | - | TGTGCCTGGAGTGTTTACGGTCTGGGAGAGCAGTACTTC | CAWSVYGLGEQYF
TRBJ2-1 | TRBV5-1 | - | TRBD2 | TGCGCCAGCAGCGGAAGGACTAGCAGTAATGAGCAGTTCTTC | CASSGRTSSNEQFF
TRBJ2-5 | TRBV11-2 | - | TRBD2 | TGTGCCAGCAGCTCAACTAGCGGCCAAGAGACCCAGTACTTC | CASSSTSGQETQYF
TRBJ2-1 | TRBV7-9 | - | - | TGTGCCAGCAGCTTCGGTGTAGGACGCAGAAGCTCCTACAATGAGCAGTTCTTC | CASSFGVGRRSSYNEQFF
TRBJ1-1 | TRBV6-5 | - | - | TGTGCCAGCAGCCCCCAGAACACTGAAGCTTTCTTT | CASSPQNTEAFF
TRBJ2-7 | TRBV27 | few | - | TGTGCCAGCAGTTTATGGTCCGTAGGCGAGCAGTACTTC | CASSLWSVGEQYF
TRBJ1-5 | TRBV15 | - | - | TGTGCCACCAGCAGACAGGGTAATCAGCCCCAGCATTTT | CATSRQGNQPQHF
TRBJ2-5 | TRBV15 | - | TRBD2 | TGTGCCACCAGCAGGATGACTAGCGGGAGTTGGGAGACCCAGTACTTC | CATSRMTSGSWETQYF
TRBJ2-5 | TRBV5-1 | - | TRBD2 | TGCGCCAGCAACCCCGGGCGGGAGCGGGGGACCCAGTACTTC | CASNPGRERGTQYF
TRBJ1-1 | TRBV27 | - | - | TGTGCCAGCACCGGCCGAATTAACACTGAAGCTTTCTTT | CASTGRINTEAFF
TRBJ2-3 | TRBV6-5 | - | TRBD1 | TGTGCCAGCAGGCGACAGGGTGGCGATACGCAGTATTTT | CASRRQGGDTQYF